Included here is one T cell receptor (beta chain) sequence, with context. The antigen is unknown. A much larger clone lies one base from this, so it may be a read error. This CDR3 region has 15 residues. The germline gives CDR1 SGHRS, CDR2 YFSETQ. With duration under 3 months, ophthalmopathy was active: Clinical Activity Score at least 3, NOSPECS at least 4. For the diagnoses, clinical symptoms, serum thyroxine and TRAb, thyroid ultrasound and orbital computed tomography were used. These data come from a study of T cells in Graves' hyperthyroidism and ophthalmopathy. Findings and limits, study-wide: Most thyroid clonotypes with frequency above 0.001 were detected in blood. Separation of ophthalmopathy from stable hyperthyroidism was achieved by a 13 V-J model.

TCR beta CDR3 sequences were amplified from RNA transcripts. The HTBI primer set was used in a first-round RT-PCR of the TCR CDR3. TCRdb re-called the multiplex PCR reads with MiXCR, one entry per CDR3 protein. The repertoire holds more than 300,000 distinct CDR3 sequences, with about 18% as singletons. The sequence came from a man younger than 30 with Graves' ophthalmopathy. The chain carries TRBV5-1 and TRBJ2-1; 9 bases line up with TRBD2. Sequencing was done on a sample of blood. CDR3 sequence (DNA): TGCGCCAGCAGCTTGGACCTAGCGGGGTACAATGAGCAGTCCTTC. The encoded protein is CASSLDLAGYNEQSF.